This record concerns one T cell receptor beta chain sequence. Antigen unknown. This CDR3 is built from 15 residues. The germline CDR1 and CDR2 sequences are SGDLS and YYNGEE. V lost 0 bases, J lost 7 bases, and 1 base stayed unmatched. A second PCR of roughly 7 to 11 cycles used a sample-barcoded 5' primer and a J-beta primer mix. With 12 random nucleotides, a template-switch adaptor tagged each individual cDNA molecule. Each single sample gave us at least 3 million CDR3-containing paired-end reads. TCRdb redid the calling of the 5' RACE reads with MiXCR, one entry per CDR3 protein. This table has approximately 730,000 distinct CDR3 sequences, 53% appearing once. The sample is drawn from a study of blood T cells in healthy people across ages. Study-level findings and limits: Long-lived donors had more naive CD4+ cells and higher diversity than aged donors. Getting older went along with TCR beta diversity per million T cells dropping roughly linearly.

The V gene is TRBV9, the J gene TRBJ1-6; 10 nucleotides agree with TRBD1. The TCR originated in an elderly man in good health. The sample comprised blood. The CDR3 nucleotides are TGTGCCAGCAGCGTAGCGGGACAGGGGAATTCACCCCTCCACTTT. Amino acids: CASSVAGQGNSPLHF.